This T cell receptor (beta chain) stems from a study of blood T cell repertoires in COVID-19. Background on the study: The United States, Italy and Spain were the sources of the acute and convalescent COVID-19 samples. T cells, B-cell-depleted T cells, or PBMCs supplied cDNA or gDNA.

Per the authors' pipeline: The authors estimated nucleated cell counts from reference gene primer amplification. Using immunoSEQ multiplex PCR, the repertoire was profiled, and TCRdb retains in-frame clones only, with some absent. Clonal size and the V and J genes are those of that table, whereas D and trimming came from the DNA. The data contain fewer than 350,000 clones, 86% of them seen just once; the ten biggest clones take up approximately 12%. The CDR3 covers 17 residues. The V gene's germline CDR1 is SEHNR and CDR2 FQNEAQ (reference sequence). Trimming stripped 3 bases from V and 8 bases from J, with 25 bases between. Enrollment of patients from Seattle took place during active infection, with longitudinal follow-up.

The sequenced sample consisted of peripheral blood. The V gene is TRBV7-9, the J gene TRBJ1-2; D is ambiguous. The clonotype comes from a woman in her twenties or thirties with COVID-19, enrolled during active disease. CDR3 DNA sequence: TGTGCCAGCAGCTTCTTGCCGGGAGAGTCCTCGGAGGCCGGCTACACCTTC. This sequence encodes CASSFLPGESSEAGYTF.